The clone carrying this T cell receptor (beta chain) was counted at least ten times. The data are from a study of patients and donors after allogeneic stem cell transplantation. TCRdb fed the RT-PCR reads into MiXCR, producing one record per CDR3 protein. The data hold over 150,000 distinct CDR3 sequences, with about 30% observed a single time. The CDR3 is 13 residues long. Germline CDR1 MNHEY, CDR2 SVGAGI. V was pared by 6 bases and J by 0 bases, with 6 bases between. The rearrangement uses TRBV6-5 and TRBJ2-4, with D uncertain. The TCR originated in a human donor who was either an allogeneic HSCT recipient or a stem cell or donor lymphocyte infusion donor (not recorded which). It is not recorded whose cells these are; they may come from a transplant donor. Source material: blood, either unsorted or a sorted T cell fraction (not recorded which). CDR3 sequence reads: CASREVAKNIQYF. For the CDR3, the DNA is TGTGCCAGCAGAGAAGTAGCCAAAAACATTCAGTACTTC.